One and the same sample provided the 11 T cell receptor beta chains below, sequenced in a study of blood T cell repertoires in COVID-19. The assay was immunoSEQ multiplex PCR, and TCRdb's table has in-frame clones only and misses some. Of around 300,000 clones listed, about 90% are singletons. Sequenced: PBMCs or T cells enriched from blood (not recorded which). Receptors originate from a woman aged 18-29 years with acute COVID-19.

The chain combines TRBV4-1 with TRBJ1-2; 9 positions match TRBD1. Trimming at V came to 0 bases and at J to 4 bases, leaving 9 bases not matched to a gene. Germline V lookup: CDR1 MGHRA, CDR2 YSYEKL. The CDR3 is 17 amino acids. CDR3 coding DNA: TGCGCCAGCAGCCAAGACCCCGGGACAGGGCTACTCTATGGCTACACCTTC. Its translation is CASSQDPGTGLLYGYTF.

This chain joins TRBV7-2 and TRBJ2-2; TRBD1 agrees at 8 bases. The V gene end was trimmed by 6 bases and the J gene end by 4 bases; junction bases not matched to a gene: 4. The CDR3 sequence is 14 residues long. From germline, CDR1 is SGHTA and CDR2 FQGNSA. CDR3 amino acids: CASRPGGTTGELFF. CDR3 bases: TGTGCCAGCAGGCCAGGGGGCACCACCGGGGAGCTGTTTTTT.

The count of this clone is one. Because the CDR3's place on the DNA is in doubt, the DNA is left out and the CDR3 is given as listed by TCRdb. This chain uses TRBV28 with TRBJ2-3; no DNA check was done on the table's D call, TRBD2. The CDR3 is 14 residues long, counting both termini. Germline assignment: CDR1 MDHEN and CDR2 SYDVKM. The CDR3 loop reads CASSSSGFGDTQYF.

This chain joins TRBV7-8 and TRBJ1-6; 9 bases are a match to TRBD1. This CDR3 contains 15 residues. Germline V gives CDR1 SGHVS, CDR2 FQNEAQ. Germline trimming cut 3 bases from V and 8 bases from J; bases unmatched to any gene: 5. CDR3 sequence (DNA): TGTGCCAGCAGCTTCGGGGACAGGGCAGATTCACCCCTCCACTTT. It encodes CASSFGDRADSPLHF.

The V gene is TRBV28, the J gene TRBJ1-1, with a weak D call TRBD1 (5 bases). Germline CDR1 is MDHEN and CDR2 is SYDVKM. The CDR3 loop spans 14 amino acids. V shed 5 bases and J shed 0 bases, with 10 bases lying between them. CDR3: CASSPGHLNTEAFF. The CDR3 nucleotides are TGTGCCAGCAGTCCTGGACATCTGAACACTGAAGCTTTCTTT.

This chain joins TRBV5-4 and TRBJ2-7; TRBD2 agrees at 10 bases. V shed 5 bases, J shed 1 base, and the junction held 3 bases outside the gene matches. Germline CDR1 and CDR2: SGHNT and YYREEE (reference sequence). The CDR3 runs 14 residues. The CDR3 protein is CASREREGSYEQYF. The CDR3 DNA reads as TGTGCCAGCAGGGAGCGGGAGGGTTCCTACGAGCAGTACTTC. The full variable domain, completed using reference TRBV5-4 and TRBJ2-7, is ETGVTQSPTHLIKTRGQQVTLRCSSQSGHNTVSWYQQALGQGPQFIFQYYREEENGRGNFPPRFSGLQFPNYSSELNVNALELDDSALYLCASREREGSYEQYFGPGTRLTVT.

The DNA of the CDR3 is TGTGCCAGCAGTTTAAGAGGCGCGGCAGGGGGAGAAGAGACCCAGTACTTC. As protein: CASSLRGAAGGEETQYF. The rearrangement uses TRBV27 and TRBJ2-5; 7 nucleotides match TRBD1. Trimming at V came to 2 bases and at J to 3 bases, leaving 12 bases not matched to a gene. Germline V gene data show CDR1 as MNHEY and CDR2 as SMNVEV (reference sequence). The CDR3 runs 17 residues.

This clone was counted once. The CDR3 coding sequence is TGTGCCAGCAGCCGACACGGGACTGATCAAGAGACCCAGTACTTC. Protein: CASSRHGTDQETQYF. V gene TRBV7-3 combines with J gene TRBJ2-5; tentatively, D is TRBD2 (6 bases). CDR3 length: 15 amino acids. The V end lost 5 bases, the J end lost 2 bases, and 15 bases lay between the germline ends. Per germline, CDR1 SGHTA and CDR2 FQGTGA.

The gene calls are TRBV7-9 and TRBJ1-6, with 7 nucleotides matching TRBD1. The CDR3 has 14 residues. The germline V gene encodes CDR1 SEHNR and CDR2 FQNEAQ (reference sequence). After removal of 2 bases from V and 9 bases from J, the junction contained 4 bases not matched to a gene. CDR3 nucleotides: TGTGCCAGCAGCTTAACAGGGGCTTCTTCACCCCTCCACTTT. This sequence encodes CASSLTGASSPLHF.

The chain carries TRBV7-9 and TRBJ2-7; TRBD1 aligns across 8 bases. Trimming removed 8 bases from V and 3 bases from J; junction bases left unmatched: 15. The germline V gene has CDR1 SEHNR and CDR2 FQNEAQ (reference sequence). The CDR3 extends over 16 amino acids. The CDR3 sequence is CASAWTGTGDFYEQYF. As DNA, the CDR3 is TGTGCCAGCGCTTGGACAGGGACAGGAGATTTCTACGAGCAGTACTTC.

J is TRBJ2-7 and V is TRBV11-2; TRBD2 matches 9 bases. The CDR3 is made up of 18 amino acids. Germline V gene sequence: CDR1 SGHAT, CDR2 FQNNGV. Trimming at V came to 4 bases and at J to 2 bases, leaving 15 bases not matched to a gene. The CDR3 here is CASSYTGLWASGTYEQYF. In nucleotides, the CDR3 is TGTGCCAGCAGCTACACAGGGTTGTGGGCTAGCGGGACCTACGAGCAGTACTTC.